This T cell receptor (beta chain) comes out of a study of blood T cell repertoires in COVID-19. About the study: The United States, Italy and Spain provided the acute and convalescent COVID-19 samples. The analysed material was cDNA or gDNA that came from T cells, B-cell-depleted T cells, or PBMCs.

Germline lookup yields CDR1 MDHEN and CDR2 SYDVKM. Trimming cost V 2 bases and J 7 bases, with 11 bases left between them. The CDR3 contains 14 residues. Source study methods: It was from reference gene primer amplification that nucleated cell counts were estimated. Some clones are missing from TCRdb's copy, which holds only in-frame ones; the method was immunoSEQ multiplex PCR. That table gives V, J and clone size, and the DNA gave D and trimming. This table holds fewer than 200,000 clones, 65% to 90% found once. The sequencing sample was made of peripheral blood. The TCR comes from a man in his fifties or sixties with active or convalescent COVID-19. The chain combines TRBV28 with TRBJ1-4; tentatively, D is TRBD1 (6 bases). The CDR3 loop reads CASSLGGASEKLFF. The CDR3 DNA sequence: TGTGCCAGCAGTTTAGGGGGGGCCAGTGAAAAACTGTTTTTT.